The clone carrying this T cell receptor beta chain was recorded once. Clones were read by immunoSEQ multiplex PCR, and TCRdb kept only the in-frame ones, dropping some. The sample holds more than 70,000 clones; about 86% are singletons and the top ten take around 20%. Germline V gene lookup returns CDR1 SGHTA and CDR2 FQGTGA. The ends lost 5 bases at V and 5 bases at J; junction bases unmatched: 7. CDR3 size: 14 residues. The entry originates in a study of blood T cell repertoires in COVID-19. Across the study: The analysed material was cDNA or gDNA that came from T cells, B-cell-depleted T cells, or PBMCs.

The sequencing sample was made of peripheral blood. The chain recombines TRBV7-3 with TRBJ2-5, with 8 bases fitting TRBD1. This clonotype was sampled from a woman aged 80 or over with acute or convalescent COVID-19. For the CDR3, the DNA is TGTGCCAGCAGCCAGGACAGGGCTGGGGAGACCCAGTACTTC. Residues: CASSQDRAGETQYF. Using reference TRBV7-3 and TRBJ2-5 for the parts outside the CDR3, the full variable domain is GAGVSQTPSNKVTEKGKYVELRCDPISGHTALYWYRQSLGQGPEFLIYFQGTGAADDSGLPNDRFFAVRPEGSVSTLKIQRTERGDSAVYLCASSQDRAGETQYFGPGTRLLVL.